The sequence of this TCR beta chain was determined in a study of CD8+ T cells in alopecia areata. On the study more broadly: Skin from approximately 6-13-month-old C3H/HeJ graft donors with spontaneous alopecia went to roughly 6-11-week-old female C3H/HeJ mice. General observations from the study: It was less clear whether patients shared TCRs than it was in mice, possibly because of HLA.

Following RNA extraction, reverse transcription yielded cDNA that acted as the sequencing template. TCRdb's table, derived via immunoSEQ multiplex PCR, lists solely in-frame clones and lacks some. The specimen has under 350,000 clones, none found just once. Cutaneous lymph nodes were pooled and cells sorted by CD4, CD8alpha, NKG2D, NKG2ACE and more. The germline V gene has CDR1 NSHNY and CDR2 SYGAGN. The CDR3 covers 13 residues. This clone was observed a handful of times. What it binds is unknown. A junction boundary mismatches the germline segment, possibly from a read error. Gene names denote mouse genes. The read terminates 4 residues ahead of where the CDR3 ends, so the germline J gene completes it.

The receptor's source is a C3H/HeJ mouse with alopecia areata. MHC haplotype of the mouse line: H2-k. This chain joins TRBV13-1 and TRBJ2-5; D call uncertain. Sequenced material: CD4+ T cells sorted from a lymph node. The DNA read from the CDR3 is TGTGCCAGCAGAACTGCTAACCAGGAC. Its translation is CASRTANQD. The whole CDR3 sequence reads CASRTANQDTQYF.